Below, 26 T cell receptor beta chains from the same sample are listed, as sequenced in a study of blood T cell repertoires in COVID-19. Only in-frame clones appear in the TCRdb table, and some are missing; sequencing was by immunoSEQ multiplex PCR. There are approximately 190,000 clones in the sample; 75% to 90% occur only once, and roughly 6.6% lies in the top ten. Sequencing input: peripheral blood. These receptors came from a middle-aged woman with acute or convalescent COVID-19.

This clone was seen a handful of times. The rearrangement links TRBV5-5 to TRBJ1-3, with 9 nucleotides matching TRBD1. The length of the CDR3 is 18 residues. The germline gives CDR1 SGHKS, CDR2 YYEKEE (reference sequence). V gave up 0 bases and J gave up 0 bases; unmatched junction bases: 7. The CDR3 bases are TGTGCCAGCAGCTTGGTAGGGGACAGGGCACTCTCTGGAAACACCATATATTTT. Amino acid sequence: CASSLVGDRALSGNTIYF.

The CDR3 protein is CASSRGWSSYNSPLHF. As DNA, the CDR3 is TGTGCCAGCAGCCGCGGGTGGAGCTCCTATAATTCACCCCTCCACTTT. The chain couples TRBV11-2 to TRBJ1-6; the D is unclear. Germline CDR1 reads SGHAT; CDR2 reads FQNNGV. CDR3 length: 16 residues. Trimming removed 5 bases from V and 0 bases from J, with 11 bases in between.

The genes are TRBV2 and TRBJ2-7; 9 bases are a match to TRBD1. Germline CDR1 and CDR2: SNHLY and FYNNEI. CDR3 length equals 15 residues. The trim removed 8 bases at V and 2 bases at J, leaving 10 bases unmatched. CDR3 sequence reads: CASLPGQGLTYEQYF. In DNA form, the CDR3 reads TGTGCCAGCCTTCCGGGACAGGGACTTACCTACGAGCAGTACTTC.

V usage is TRBV7-2 and J usage is TRBJ1-2; D unclear. CDR1 and CDR2 from the germline V gene are SGHTA and FQGNSA. The V end was cut by 5 bases, the J end by 8 bases, with 18 bases between. There are 14 residues in the CDR3. The CDR3 DNA follows: TGTGCCAGCAGCCCTAATTATGGAGCCCAGGGCTACACCTTC. Its translation is CASSPNYGAQGYTF.

V gene TRBV27 combines with J gene TRBJ1-5; D remains unclear. The CDR3 has 13 residues. The germline V gene encodes CDR1 MNHEY and CDR2 SMNVEV (reference sequence). Trimming removed 3 bases at V and 4 bases at J, with 7 bases between. CDR3 sequence (DNA): TGTGCCAGCAGTTTCGGGAGAAATCAGCCCCAGCATTTT. Its translation: CASSFGRNQPQHF.

The chain joins TRBV7-9 to TRBJ1-3, with a tentative D call TRBD1 (6 bases). This CDR3 has 15 residues. V gave up 5 bases and J gave up 4 bases, with 15 bases separating them. Germline V gene data show CDR1 as SEHNR and CDR2 as FQNEAQ (reference sequence). Here the CDR3 DNA reads TGTGCCAGCAGCCCAACGGGGGGCGACGGAAACACCATATATTTT. Translation: CASSPTGGDGNTIYF.

This rearrangement joins TRBV11-2 to TRBJ2-1; 8 bases are a match to TRBD2. The V gene's germline CDR1 is SGHAT and CDR2 FQNNGV. The J segment lost 6 bases and the V segment lost 1 base, leaving 11 bases of the junction unmatched. The CDR3 runs 17 residues. CDR3 sequence reads: CASSLVPGGGIANEQFF. DNA for the CDR3: TGTGCCAGCAGCTTAGTACCGGGAGGGGGTATTGCCAATGAGCAGTTCTTC. Variable domain in full (rest from reference TRBV11-2 and TRBJ2-1): EAGVAQSPRYKIIEKRQSVAFWCNPISGHATLYWYQQILGQGPKLLIQFQNNGVVDDSQLPKDRFSAERLKGVDSTLKIQPAKLEDSAVYLCASSLVPGGGIANEQFFGPGTRLTVL.

The genes are TRBV7-3 and TRBJ2-3; D is perhaps TRBD2 (6 bases). Germline V gene sequence: CDR1 SGHTA, CDR2 FQGTGA. This CDR3 spans 16 amino acids. The V end was cut by 5 bases, the J end by 4 bases, with 19 bases between. CDR3 DNA: TGTGCCAGCAGCCTTTATAGGGGCGGGGCTTCAGATACGCAGTATTTT. It yields the protein CASSLYRGGASDTQYF.

The gene calls are TRBV7-9 and TRBJ2-3, with 8 bases identical to TRBD1. The CDR3 runs to 19 residues. Germline CDR1 reads SEHNR; CDR2 reads FQNEAQ (reference sequence). J gave up 0 bases and V 3 bases, and 14 bases lay outside the gene matches. CDR3 sequence reads: CASSFGQGRTSRSTDTQYF. In nucleotides, the CDR3 is TGTGCCAGCAGCTTTGGACAGGGAAGAACCAGTCGGAGCACAGATACGCAGTATTTT.

The chain couples TRBV28 to TRBJ1-2, with D unresolved. Germline CDR1 is MDHEN and CDR2 is SYDVKM. Trimming removed 10 bases at V and 2 bases at J, with 11 bases between. The CDR3 is 12 amino acids. Written as DNA, the CDR3 is TGTGCCACAGAGAGCGGGAACTATGGCTACACCTTC. It yields the protein CATESGNYGYTF.

The rearrangement links TRBV5-6 to TRBJ2-2; D is unresolved. The ends were cut back, 2 bases at V and 4 bases at J, with 9 bases in the middle. This CDR3 spans 14 amino acids. Germline V lookup: CDR1 SGHDT, CDR2 YYEEEE. CDR3 nucleotide sequence: TGTGCCAGCAGCTTCCGAGTGAGCACCGGGGAGCTGTTTTTT. Protein: CASSFRVSTGELFF.

The chain couples TRBV4-2 to TRBJ1-6, with TRBD1 as a possible D gene (5 bases). CDR3 size: 15 residues. Germline values: CDR1 LGHNA, CDR2 YNFKEQ. Trimming pared 4 bases from V and 5 bases from J, leaving 12 bases between. The CDR3 protein is CASSRGREHNSPLHF. DNA of the CDR3: TGTGCCAGCAGCCGGGGCAGGGAACATAATTCACCCCTCCACTTT.

V gene TRBV5-1 combines with J gene TRBJ1-4; D is ambiguous. Germline CDR1 is SGHRS and CDR2 is YFSETQ. Deletions cut 0 bases from V and 0 bases from J, with 9 bases between. The CDR3 totals 16 residues. The CDR3 DNA follows: TGCGCCAGCAGCTTGGGTCTGGGAGCAACTAATGAAAAACTGTTTTTT. It is translated as CASSLGLGATNEKLFF.

This clone was recorded once. This sequence joins TRBV28 and TRBJ2-7, with TRBD1 matching over 12 bases. This CDR3 is built from 17 residues. V dropped 6 bases and J dropped 4; count of bases not matched to a gene: 13. Germline values: CDR1 MDHEN, CDR2 SYDVKM. The CDR3 region has the DNA TGTGCCAGCAGGACACCATCCCGGGACAGGGGGCTATACGAGCAGTACTTC. It encodes CASRTPSRDRGLYEQYF.

The chain uses TRBV4-1 and TRBJ2-1, with D tentatively TRBD2 (6 bases). The germline CDR1 and CDR2 sequences are MGHRA and YSYEKL. Trimming removed 6 bases at V and 6 bases at J, with 21 bases between. This CDR3 region has 16 residues. CDR3 sequence reads: CASSRWAGPGSNEQFF. The CDR3 nucleotides read TGCGCCAGCAGTCGGTGGGCGGGGCCAGGAAGCAATGAGCAGTTCTTC.

The V and J genes are TRBV7-3 and TRBJ1-2, with D unclear. V lost 2 bases and J lost 6, with 10 bases in between. This CDR3 has 13 amino acids. CDR1 is SGHTA, CDR2 FQGTGA, per germline. For the CDR3, the DNA is TGTGCCAGCAGCTTATTTGCTCCGGATGGCTACACCTTC. This codes for CASSLFAPDGYTF.

V is TRBV7-2 and J is TRBJ2-2; 10 bases map to TRBD1. This CDR3 has 16 amino acids. Germline CDR1 reads SGHTA; CDR2 reads FQGNSA. V trimming: 6 bases; J trimming: 0 bases; junction bases outside the gene matches: 4. The CDR3 is CASRRQGAANTGELFF. The CDR3 DNA is TGTGCCAGCAGAAGACAGGGGGCTGCGAACACCGGGGAGCTGTTTTTT.

The chain links TRBV7-9 to TRBJ1-5; D is undetermined. Between the trimmed V and J ends, which lost 5 bases and 8 bases, there was a span of 13 bases. The V gene's germline CDR1 is SEHNR and CDR2 FQNEAQ (reference sequence). CDR3 length: 13 amino acids. The CDR3 here is CASSPSPREPQHF. The CDR3 DNA reads as TGTGCCAGCAGCCCCAGCCCTCGGGAGCCCCAGCATTTT.

The sample holds one count of this clone. The chain employs TRBV28 and TRBJ2-3; possibly TRBD2 for D (6 bases). CDR1 and CDR2 (germline): MDHEN, SYDVKM. Trimming stripped 5 bases from V and 2 bases from J, with 11 bases between. This CDR3 is built from 14 residues. CDR3 residues: CASSPGDSTDTQYF. The CDR3 DNA reads as TGTGCCAGCAGTCCCGGGGACTCCACAGATACGCAGTATTTT.

V is TRBV28 and J is TRBJ2-3; tentative D call: TRBD1 (6 bases). Germline CDR1 and CDR2: MDHEN and SYDVKM. The CDR3 length is 16 residues. The ends were cut back, 5 bases at V and 0 bases at J, with 15 bases in the middle. The CDR3 region is CASSTRWGPSTDTQYF. The CDR3 DNA reads as TGTGCCAGCAGTACCCGTTGGGGGCCGAGCACAGATACGCAGTATTTT.

The rearrangement uses TRBV2 and TRBJ1-4; TRBD1 aligns across 7 bases. CDR1 and CDR2 from the germline V gene are SNHLY and FYNNEI. The V gene end was trimmed by 9 bases and the J gene end by 7 bases; junction bases not matched to a gene: 11. The CDR3 spans 14 residues. The CDR3 region is CASTRQDRPEKLFF. The CDR3 nucleotides are TGTGCCAGTACCAGACAGGACAGGCCTGAAAAACTGTTTTTT.

This clone was recorded once. The chain couples TRBV9 to TRBJ1-3; D is perhaps TRBD1 (6 bases). CDR1 and CDR2 from the germline V gene are SGDLS and YYNGEE. This CDR3 region has 18 residues. Trimming removed 4 bases from V and 0 bases from J, with 20 bases in between. CDR3 in DNA: TGTGCCAGCAGCCCCCGGGACATAACCCCGAGCTCTGGAAACACCATATATTTT. It yields the protein CASSPRDITPSSGNTIYF.

Only a few counts were recorded for this clone. The chain couples TRBV3-1 (or the pseudogene TRBV3-2) to TRBJ2-2; 12 nucleotides line up with TRBD2. The CDR3 covers 18 residues. Germline V gene sequence: CDR1 LGHDT, CDR2 YNNKEL (reference sequence). V shed 3 bases, J shed 0 bases, and the junction held 5 bases outside the gene matches. The CDR3 loop is CASSHPTSGSPNTGELFF. Here the CDR3 DNA reads TGTGCCAGCAGCCACCCGACTAGCGGGAGCCCGAACACCGGGGAGCTGTTTTTT.

This clone was seen a single time. The chain has TRBV25-1 and TRBJ1-5; D perhaps matches TRBD1 (5 bases). Germline CDR1 reads MGHDK; CDR2 reads SYGVNS. Trimming took 4 bases from V and 5 from J, leaving 12 bases between them. This CDR3 comprises 14 residues. This CDR3 is CASSGYRSDQPQHF. The CDR3 DNA follows: TGTGCCAGCAGTGGCTACAGGTCCGATCAGCCCCAGCATTTT.

The gene calls are TRBV2 and TRBJ1-1, with TRBD1 matching 7 bases. The CDR3 length is 14 residues. Trimming cost V 4 bases and J 0 bases; bases outside gene matches: 2. The germline gives CDR1 SNHLY, CDR2 FYNNEI. The CDR3 is CASSGQGMNTEAFF. For the CDR3, the DNA is TGTGCCAGCAGTGGACAGGGCATGAACACTGAAGCTTTCTTT.

The sample holds one count of this clone. The chain uses TRBV7-3 and TRBJ2-1; 10 bases align to TRBD2. The CDR3 length is 15 residues. With V trimmed by 5 bases and J by 4 bases, 5 bases remained unmatched. Germline V gives CDR1 SGHTA, CDR2 FQGTGA. The CDR3 spells CASSLGLAEYNEQFF. The CDR3, as DNA: TGTGCCAGCAGCCTTGGACTAGCGGAGTACAATGAGCAGTTCTTC.